A single T cell receptor (beta chain) is shown here with its context. The antigen is unknown. The data stem from a study of early T cells in non-severe SARS-CoV-2 infection. Findings of the study overall: Anti-spike CD8 responses were favored in VDJdb matching, and private and CD4 specificities were missed.

Unique molecular identifiers were affixed to single, distinct cDNA molecules. TCRdb itself ran the 5' RACE reads through MiXCR, one entry per CDR3 protein. The sample has more than 60,000 distinct CDR3 sequences; approximately 9.5% are singletons. The CDR3 has 15 residues. Trimming cost V 2 bases and J 8 bases; bases outside gene matches: 6. Germline V gene data show CDR1 as MNHEY and CDR2 as SMNVEV (reference sequence). The genes are TRBV27 and TRBJ1-6, with 7 bases fitting TRBD1. The TCR was taken from an adult who was a healthcare worker with PCR-confirmed SARS-CoV-2 infection or an uninfected control (not recorded which). The sample taken for sequencing was whole blood. CDR3 sequence reads: CASSLEGGDYSPLHF. The CDR3, as DNA: TGTGCCAGCAGTTTAGAAGGGGGCGATTATTCACCCCTCCACTTT.